This T cell receptor (beta chain) was identified during a study of T-cell reconstitution after alpha-beta-depleted transplantation in children. Germline values: CDR1 DFQATT, CDR2 SNEGSKA (reference sequence). The CDR3 runs to 14 residues. The V and J ends lost 7 bases and 6 bases, in that order; junction bases with no gene match: 10. This clonotype occurred a few times. Unique molecular identifiers were incorporated into the prepared TCRbeta library. One entry per CDR3 protein results from TCRdb running MiXCR on the PCR reads. The data show about 600,000 distinct CDR3 sequences, 10% to 15% seen once. This receptor was identified in a male patient younger than 18 who had a stem cell transplant for acute myeloid leukemia, so the T cells may come from the graft donor. The source material was PBMCs, mostly from graft donor cells, sampled 360 days after TCRalphabeta/CD19-depleted stem cell transplant. The chain is built from TRBV20-1 and TRBJ1-4; 8 positions match TRBD1. CDR3 protein: CSVRADRGYEKLFF. DNA for the CDR3: TGCAGTGTAAGGGCCGACAGGGGATATGAAAAACTGTTTTTT.